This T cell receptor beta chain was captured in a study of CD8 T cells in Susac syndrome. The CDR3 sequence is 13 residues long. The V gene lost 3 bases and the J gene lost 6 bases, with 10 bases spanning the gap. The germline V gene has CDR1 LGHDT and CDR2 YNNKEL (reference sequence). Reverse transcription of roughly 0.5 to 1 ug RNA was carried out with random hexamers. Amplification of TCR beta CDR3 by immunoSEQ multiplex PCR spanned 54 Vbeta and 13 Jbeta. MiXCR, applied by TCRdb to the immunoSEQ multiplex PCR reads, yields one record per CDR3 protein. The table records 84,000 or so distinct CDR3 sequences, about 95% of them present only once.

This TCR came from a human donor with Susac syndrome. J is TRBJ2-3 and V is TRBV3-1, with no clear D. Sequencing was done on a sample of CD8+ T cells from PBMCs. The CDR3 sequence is CASSQDGSDTQYF. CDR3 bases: TGTGCCAGCAGCCAGGACGGTTCGGATACGCAGTATTTT.